Listed below are T cell receptor beta chains from one sample, sequenced in a study of blood T cell repertoires in COVID-19. Only in-frame clones appear in the TCRdb table, and some are missing; sequencing was by immunoSEQ multiplex PCR. The data hold a few hundred thousand clones, with approximately 84% observed a single time. The sequencing sample was made of PBMCs or T cells enriched from blood (not recorded which). Receptor source: a middle-aged man who had recovered from COVID-19. Both conserved end residues are part of each CDR3. The order of the fields is D gene, V gene, CDR3 protein. The D gene is left open where the match is weak.

TRBD1 TRBV19 CATTGGSTDTQYF
- TRBV13 CASSLGLWGQDEKLFF
- TRBV21-1 CASSTILSRGTAPLLGTGELFF
- TRBV18 CASSPMSSYNEQFF
- TRBV3-1/TRBV3-2 CASSQDAMSEQFF
TRBD1 TRBV29-1 CSVRFRQGGTEAFF
TRBD1 TRBV7-6 CASSTGQGTSSGNTIYF
TRBD1 TRBV19 CASQGQGGKQPQHF
TRBD2 TRBV5-1 CASSLTGTSGSTEQFF
TRBD2 TRBV28 CASSLARGGYEQYF
- TRBV10-3 CAITGGYNSPLHF
- TRBV19 CASSITSNTGELFF
TRBD1 TRBV28 CASTNRIGTAVYEQYF
- TRBV7-9 CASSLEAYNNEQFF
TRBD1 TRBV11-2 CASRTQGAYEQYF
TRBD2 TRBV3-1/TRBV3-2 CASSHIAGAFPGELFF
TRBD2 TRBV7-9 CASSRTSGRGYQETQYF
TRBD2 TRBV7-2 CASSSGLAESTQYF
- TRBV15 CATSRNPGTSYEQYF
- TRBV5-5 CASSLDGSSYNEQFF
TRBD1 TRBV10-3 CAISELGTGVGQPQHF
- TRBV7-9 CASSLVAGYGYTF
- TRBV2 CASSEAGNSPLHF